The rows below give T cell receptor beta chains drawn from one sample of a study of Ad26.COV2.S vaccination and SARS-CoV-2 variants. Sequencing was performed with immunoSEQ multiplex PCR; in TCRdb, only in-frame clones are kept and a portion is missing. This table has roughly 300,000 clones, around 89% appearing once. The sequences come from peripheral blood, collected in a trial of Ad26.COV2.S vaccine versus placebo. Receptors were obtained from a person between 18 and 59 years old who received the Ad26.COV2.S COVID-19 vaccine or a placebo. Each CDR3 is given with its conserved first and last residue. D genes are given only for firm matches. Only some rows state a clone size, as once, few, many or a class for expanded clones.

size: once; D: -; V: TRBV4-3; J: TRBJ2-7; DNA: TGCGCCAGCAGCCAAGACAGGGTAGGGGTCTACGAGCAGTACTTC; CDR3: CASSQDRVGVYEQYF
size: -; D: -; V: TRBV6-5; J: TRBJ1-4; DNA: TGTGCCAGCAGTTTCGGGCCGAGTAATGAAAAACTGTTTTTT; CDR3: CASSFGPSNEKLFF
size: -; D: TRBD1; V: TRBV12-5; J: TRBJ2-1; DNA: TGTGCTAGTGGTTTGGTTCCGGGACAGGGGACCTACAATGAGCAGTTCTTC; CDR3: CASGLVPGQGTYNEQFF
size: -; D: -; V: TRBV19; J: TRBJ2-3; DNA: TGTGCCAGTAGTCGGACAGAATGGGGCACAGATACGCAGTATTTT; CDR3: CASSRTEWGTDTQYF
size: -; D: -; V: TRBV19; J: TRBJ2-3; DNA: TGTGCCAGTAGTATAGGAAAGGGGCAGGGCCACACAGATACGCAGTATTTT; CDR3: CASSIGKGQGHTDTQYF
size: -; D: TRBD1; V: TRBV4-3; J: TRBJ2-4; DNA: TGCGCCAGCAGCCAATTACAGGGGCAGATTCAGTACTTC; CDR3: CASSQLQGQIQYF
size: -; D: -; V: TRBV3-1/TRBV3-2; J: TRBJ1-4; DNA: TGTGCCAGCAGCCAAGGAGCCCGGGGCGAAAAACTGTTTTTT; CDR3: CASSQGARGEKLFF
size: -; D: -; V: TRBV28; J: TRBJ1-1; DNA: TGTGCCAGCAGCCCGTGGGGACAACAGAACACTGAAGCTTTCTTT; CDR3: CASSPWGQQNTEAFF
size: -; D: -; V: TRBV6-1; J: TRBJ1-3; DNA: TGTGCCAGCAGTGAAGAAGTAAGAAACACCATATATTTT; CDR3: CASSEEVRNTIYF
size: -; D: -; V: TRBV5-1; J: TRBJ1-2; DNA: TGCGCCAGCAGCTCAGACAGATATGGCTACACCTTC; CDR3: CASSSDRYGYTF
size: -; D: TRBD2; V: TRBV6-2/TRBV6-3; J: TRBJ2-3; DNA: TGTGCCAGCAGCCGGACTAGCGGCACAGATACGCAGTATTTT; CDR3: CASSRTSGTDTQYF
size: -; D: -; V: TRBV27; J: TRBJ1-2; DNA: TGTGCCAGCACCCTTGGGGTGGGCTATGGCTACACCTTC; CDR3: CASTLGVGYGYTF
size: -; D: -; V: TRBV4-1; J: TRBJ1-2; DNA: TGCGCCAGCAGCCAAGATGAGGCAGGGTGGATGTGGGGTGGCTACACCTTC; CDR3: CASSQDEAGWMWGGYTF
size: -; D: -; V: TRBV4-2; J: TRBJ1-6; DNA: TGTGCCAGCAGCCAAGACCACACACTTCGTTGGAGACCGGGGGGAGATTCACCCCTCCACTTT; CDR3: CASSQDHTLRWRPGGDSPLHF
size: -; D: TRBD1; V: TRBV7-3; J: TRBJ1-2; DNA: TGTGCCAGCAGCTTACAGGGGGCTAACTATGGCTACACCTTC; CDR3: CASSLQGANYGYTF
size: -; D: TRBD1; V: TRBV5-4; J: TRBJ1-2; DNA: TGTGCCAGCAGTTCGGGACAGGGGGTCTCTGGCTACACCTTC; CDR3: CASSSGQGVSGYTF
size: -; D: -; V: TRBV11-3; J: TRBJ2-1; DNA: TGTGCCAGCAGCCCTATATCGTGGGGGGCTCCCTACAATGAGCAGTTCTTC; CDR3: CASSPISWGAPYNEQFF
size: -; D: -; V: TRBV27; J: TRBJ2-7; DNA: TGTGCCAGCAGTACTAGACCCTGGCTAACAACCTCGGCCTACGAGCAGTACTTC; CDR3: CASSTRPWLTTSAYEQYF
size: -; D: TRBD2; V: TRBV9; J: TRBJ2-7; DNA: TGTGCCAGCAGCGTGGTAGCGGGAAACTACGAGCAGTACTTC; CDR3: CASSVVAGNYEQYF
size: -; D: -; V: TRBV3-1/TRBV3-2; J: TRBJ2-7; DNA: TGTGCCAGCAGCCAACGGAGGGGGGCGCGTCCTCAACTCCTCTACGAGCAGTACTTC; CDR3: CASSQRRGARPQLLYEQYF
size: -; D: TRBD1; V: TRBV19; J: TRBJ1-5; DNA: TGTGCCAGTAGTGGACAGGATAGCAATCAGCCCCAGCATTTT; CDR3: CASSGQDSNQPQHF
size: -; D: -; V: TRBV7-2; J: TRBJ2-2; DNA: TGTGCCAGCAGCCGCACACTGGCGGACACCGGGGAGCTGTTTTTT; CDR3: CASSRTLADTGELFF
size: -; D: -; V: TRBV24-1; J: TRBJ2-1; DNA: TGTGCCACCAGTGATTTGTGGACCAATGAGCAGTTCTTC; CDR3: CATSDLWTNEQFF
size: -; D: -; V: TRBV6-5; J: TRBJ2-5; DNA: TGTGCCAGCAGTTGGACGCACCAAGAGACCCAGTACTTC; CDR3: CASSWTHQETQYF
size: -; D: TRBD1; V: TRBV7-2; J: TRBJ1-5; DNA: TGTGCCAGCAGCCCCACACAGGGGGCTGGAGCCCAGCATTTT; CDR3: CASSPTQGAGAQHF
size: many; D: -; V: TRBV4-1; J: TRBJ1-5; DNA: TGCGCCAGCAGCCAAGAATACGTGCAAGGTCAGCCCCAGCATTTT; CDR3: CASSQEYVQGQPQHF
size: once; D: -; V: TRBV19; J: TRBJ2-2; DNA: TGTGCCAGTAGAGCTCCCCGGGGAAACCCGGACACCGGGGAGCTGTTTTTT; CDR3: CASRAPRGNPDTGELFF
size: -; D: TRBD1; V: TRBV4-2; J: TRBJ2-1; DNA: TGTGCCAGCAGCCAAGAACAGGGGGGCTCCTACAATGAGCAGTTCTTC; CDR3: CASSQEQGGSYNEQFF
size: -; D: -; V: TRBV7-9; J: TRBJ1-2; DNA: TGTGCCAGCAGCTTGCCCAGAGGGACCGGGGCGGGTATTATCTACGGCTACACCTTC; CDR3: CASSLPRGTGAGIIYGYTF
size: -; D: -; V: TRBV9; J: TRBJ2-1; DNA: TGTGCCAGCAGCGTAGCCGGGCGGCTCGAGCAGTTCTTC; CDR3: CASSVAGRLEQFF
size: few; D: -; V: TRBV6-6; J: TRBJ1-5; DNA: TGTGCCAGCAGCCCCCAGCGTCGGGAGCTCAATCAGCCCCAGCATTTT; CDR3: CASSPQRRELNQPQHF
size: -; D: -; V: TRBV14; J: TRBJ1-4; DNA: TGTGCCAGCAGCCGCACAATCCCCAATGAAAAACTGTTTTTT; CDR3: CASSRTIPNEKLFF
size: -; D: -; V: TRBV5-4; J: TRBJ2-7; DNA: TGTGCCAGCAGCTTGGGTTCGAGGGGGTCCTACGAGCAGTACTTC; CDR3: CASSLGSRGSYEQYF
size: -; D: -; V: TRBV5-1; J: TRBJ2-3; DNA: TGCGCCAGCACTCTTTTTCCCTCGGATACGCAGTATTTT; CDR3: CASTLFPSDTQYF
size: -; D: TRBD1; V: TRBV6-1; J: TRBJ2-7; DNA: TGTGCCAGCAGTGAACAGGGGGCGAAATCCTACGAGCAGTACTTC; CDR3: CASSEQGAKSYEQYF
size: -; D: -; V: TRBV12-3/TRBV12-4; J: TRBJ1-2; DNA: TGTGCCACGGGGATCGTAAGGGGCTACACCTTC; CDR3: CATGIVRGYTF
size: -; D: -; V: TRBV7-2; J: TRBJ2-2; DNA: TGTGCCAGCACCCCCCTTGGGCTGGGCACCGGGGAGCTGTTTTTT; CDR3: CASTPLGLGTGELFF
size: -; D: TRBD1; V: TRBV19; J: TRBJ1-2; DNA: TGTGCCAGTAGTGCTCACCGGGACAGGGCCCCCCTCTACACCTTC; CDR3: CASSAHRDRAPLYTF
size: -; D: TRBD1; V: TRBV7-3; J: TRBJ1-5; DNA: TGTGCCAGCAGCGCGGGACAGGGTTACCAGCCCCAGCATTTT; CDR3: CASSAGQGYQPQHF
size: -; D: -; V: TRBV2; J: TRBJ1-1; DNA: TGTGCCGGACACAGGGATCAGAACACTGAAGCTTTCTTT; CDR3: CAGHRDQNTEAFF
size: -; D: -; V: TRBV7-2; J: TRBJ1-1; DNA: TGTGCCAGCAGCAGGGAGTGGAACACTGAAGCTTTCTTT; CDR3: CASSREWNTEAFF
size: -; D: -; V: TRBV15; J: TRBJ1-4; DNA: TGTGCCACCAGCGCCGAGGGGGAAAAACTGTTTTTT; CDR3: CATSAEGEKLFF
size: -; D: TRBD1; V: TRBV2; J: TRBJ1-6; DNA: TGTGCCAAGGGGGGGACAGGGAGCTCACCCCTCCACTTT; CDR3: CAKGGTGSSPLHF
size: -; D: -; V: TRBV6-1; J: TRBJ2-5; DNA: TGTGCCAGCAGTGAATTACGAGCACAAGAGACCCAGTACTTC; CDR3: CASSELRAQETQYF
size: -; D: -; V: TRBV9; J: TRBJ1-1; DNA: TGTGCCAGCAGCGTATCTGTGAACACTGAAGCTTTCTTT; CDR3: CASSVSVNTEAFF
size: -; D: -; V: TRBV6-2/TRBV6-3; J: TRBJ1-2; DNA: TGTGCCAGCAGTTACACAGGTCACGTCTATGGCTACACCTTC; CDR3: CASSYTGHVYGYTF
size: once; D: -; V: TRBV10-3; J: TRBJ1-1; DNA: TGTGCCATCACGCAGGAACGGGGGGACACTGAAGCTTTCTTT; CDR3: CAITQERGDTEAFF
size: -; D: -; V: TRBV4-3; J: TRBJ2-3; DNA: TGCGCCAGCAGCCAAGTAAAGCGGCCCACAGATACGCAGTATTTT; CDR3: CASSQVKRPTDTQYF
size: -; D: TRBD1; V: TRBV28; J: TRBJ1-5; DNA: TGTGCCAGCGTTCCCTCTACAGGGGGAAGCAATCAGCCCCAGCATTTT; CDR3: CASVPSTGGSNQPQHF
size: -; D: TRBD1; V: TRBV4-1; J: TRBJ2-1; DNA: TGCGCCTCTCTACCCCAGGGACAGGGGGCCTACAATGAGCAGTTCTTC; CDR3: CASLPQGQGAYNEQFF
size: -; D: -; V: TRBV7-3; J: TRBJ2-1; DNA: TGTGCCAGCAGCTTAGGGAGCTCCTACAATGAGCAGTTCTTC; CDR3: CASSLGSSYNEQFF
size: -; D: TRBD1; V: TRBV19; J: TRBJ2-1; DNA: TGTGCCAGTCAACCGGGACAGGGCCCGATATACAATGAGCAGTTCTTC; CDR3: CASQPGQGPIYNEQFF
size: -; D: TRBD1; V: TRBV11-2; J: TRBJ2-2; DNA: TGTGCCAGCAGCTTAGGGCCGGGACAGGGGTACGCCGGGGAGCTGTTTTTT; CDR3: CASSLGPGQGYAGELFF
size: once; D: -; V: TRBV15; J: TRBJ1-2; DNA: TGTGCCACCAGCCTAGAGCGGGAGGGGCTGCCTAACTATGGCTACACCTTC; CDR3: CATSLEREGLPNYGYTF
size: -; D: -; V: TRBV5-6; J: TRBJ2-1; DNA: TGTGCCAGCAGCTTGGTTGCAAATGAGCAGTTCTTC; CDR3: CASSLVANEQFF